This T cell receptor beta chain was observed in a study of blood T cell repertoires in acute mononucleosis (dated by TCRdb to 2020 to 2021). Regarding the research as a whole: To capture the primary response, acute-phase samples were obtained within 2 weeks of when symptoms began. During acute infection, about 2.1% and 0.99% of blood CD8 T cells were made up of mean YVL-BR-specific and GLC-BM-specific cells, respectively. The mean EBV load in blood was 3.5 to 4.5 log10 genome copies per million B cells during acute infection, compared with 2.6 at convalescence. Study-wide findings and limitations: Because only a fraction of each donor's blood was analyzed, sampling error might partly explain the low overlap between acute and convalescent clonotypes. With only a few donors in the cohort, group averages were based on very few individuals. Just roughly 9% of the unique acute clonotypes remained in convalescence, but these persisting clonotypes accounted for most of the response, and new, diverse de novo clonotypes seemingly replaced the other acute clonotypes. In TCR repertoire selection for BRLF1 (YVL-BR), TCRalpha CDR3 motifs had a dominant role, while TCRbeta had a minimal role.

The CDR3 has 13 amino acids, counting the end cysteine and phenylalanine. The read is trimmed to its CDR3 DNA, 39 bases read in frame from base 1. Per the germline V gene, MGHDK is the CDR1 and SYGVNS is the CDR2. Explained via the paper, the time point label denotes: acute infectious mononucleosis, at clinical presentation within 2 weeks of symptom onset (visit 1). The study tracked CD8 T cell responses to two immunodominant EBV epitopes, BRLF1 109 (YVL-BR) and BMLF1 280 (GLC-BM), over primary infection. A positive serum heterophile antibody test together with EBV viral capsid antigen-specific IgM pointed to primary EBV infection. Magnetic positive selection (MACS) was first used to enrich total CD8 T cells from PBMCs. A FACSAria III was used to sort live CD3+ CD8+ tetramer+ cells to a purity above 90%. A PE-conjugated tetramer loaded with the BRLF1 109-117 peptide was used to sort the cells. TCR repertoires of EBV epitope-specific CD8 T cells were deep-sequenced directly ex vivo after tetramer sorting, at acute infection and at convalescence. The donors were a few individuals between roughly 18 and 30 years old who had clinical acute infectious mononucleosis along with laboratory evidence of primary EBV infection. Heparinized peripheral blood was collected once when donors presented clinically with mononucleosis symptoms and a second time roughly 6 months afterward. PBMCs were isolated by Ficoll-Paque density gradient centrifugation.

For TCR profiling, total RNA from at least 9,000 sorted tetramer+ CD8 T cells was reverse transcribed into cDNA. PCR amplification of CDR3 regions used primers annealing to V and J regions and added unique molecular identifiers so that templates could be tracked. Profiling of the TCRalpha and TCRbeta chains was done on the immunoSEQ platform, including the sequencing and error-correction standards of that platform. Per the authors' processing: Clonal copy numbers were corrected for sequencing and PCR errors, and CDR3s were defined according to IMGT conventions. Analysis was limited to productive rearrangements and used immunoSEQ Analyzer versions 2.0 and 3.0, and gene-pairing frequencies were further processed in Microsoft Excel. V-J pairings were visualized as Circos plots, and CDR3 motifs were found with MEME plus a custom motifSearch program. The probability of generation of TCR sequences was calculated using the OLGA algorithm. Clonotypes seen at both visits were designated persistent, clonotypes seen only acutely were designated nonpersistent, and clonotypes seen only at convalescence were designated de novo. A public TCR was defined as an amino acid clonotype used by more than one donor. TCRdb stores this immuneACCESS table with in-frame sequences only. Part of the clones is absent; in the studies checked, under half of the shortfall reflects unresolved V genes, and no reason is known for the rest. V, J and clone size derive from that table, while D and trimming were established from the DNA sequence. The sample profile shows 7,000 to 9,000 clones; less than 30% of them were found once. More than 25% of the sample is in the top ten clones.

As regards this clone: Per-nucleotide qualities are absent, and no much larger clonotype sits a single base away. Other nucleotide sequences from this sample produce the same CDR3.

The sequence was obtained from a woman aged 18-29 years with infectious mononucleosis caused by EBV. The sequence joins TRBV25-1 to TRBJ1-1, with TRBD1 as a weak D call on 5 bases. The source was EBV YVL epitope tetramer+ CD8+ T cells sorted from PBMCs, collected during acute infectious mononucleosis. Read against the paper, the sample's cell subset or site label means: CD8 T cells binding a tetramer with EBV BRLF1 109-117 peptide (YVL-BR). The DNA reads as follows: TGTGCTAGCGGAACCACAGGGAACACTGAAGCTTTCTTT. It codes for CASGTTGNTEAFF.